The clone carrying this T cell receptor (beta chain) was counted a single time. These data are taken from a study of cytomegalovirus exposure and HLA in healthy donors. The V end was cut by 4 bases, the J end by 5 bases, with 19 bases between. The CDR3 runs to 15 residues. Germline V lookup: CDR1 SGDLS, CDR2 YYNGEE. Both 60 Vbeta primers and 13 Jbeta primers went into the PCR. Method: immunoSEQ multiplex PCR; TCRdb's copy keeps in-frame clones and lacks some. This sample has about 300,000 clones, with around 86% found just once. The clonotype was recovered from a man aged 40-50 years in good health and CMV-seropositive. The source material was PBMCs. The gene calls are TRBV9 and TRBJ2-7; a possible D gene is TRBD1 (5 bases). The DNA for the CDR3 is TGTGCCAGCAGCCCATATCAGGGCCCGCGCGACGAGCAGTACTTC. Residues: CASSPYQGPRDEQYF. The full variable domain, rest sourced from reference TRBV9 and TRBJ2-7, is DSGVTQTPKHLITATGQRVTLRCSPRSGDLSVYWYQQSLDQGLQFLIQYYNGEERAKGNILERFSAQQFPDLHSELNLSSLELGDSALYFCASSPYQGPRDEQYFGPGTRLTVT.